This note documents a single TCR beta chain sequence. Antigen unknown. The data are from a study of graft-versus-host responses after intestinal transplantation. Notes on the study in general: Allografts from individuals with graft-donor T cell macrochimerism displayed high graft-versus-host to host-versus-graft clonal ratios.

Clones were read by immunoSEQ multiplex PCR, and TCRdb kept only the in-frame ones, dropping some. The sample consists of about 97,000 clones, approximately 92% of them appearing once. The receptor's source is a human patient who received an intestinal transplant, so some T cells may come from the graft donor. The sample in question was PBMCs, obtained approximately 470 days after intestinal transplant.

CDR3 sequence reads: CASSPWGGHYEQYF. In nucleotides, the CDR3 is TGTGCCAGCAGCCCGTGGGGGGGCCACTACGAGCAGTACTTC. The rearrangement joins TRBV5-6 to TRBJ2-7, with D perhaps TRBD2 (7 bases). The germline gives CDR1 SGHDT, CDR2 YYEEEE. Trimming left V 4 bases short and J 3 bases short, with 14 bases between. The CDR3 extends over 14 amino acids.